This T cell receptor beta chain emerged from a study of post-analysis software for immune sequencing data. Notes on the study in general: Compared with controls, patients had more of about 5 TRBV segments, including TRBV5-6, TRBV5-1 and TRBV20-1.

Regarding this clonotype: No antigen is known for it. Germline and junction disagree at one end, which may indicate a read error.

The TCR beta cDNA libraries contained unique molecular identifiers. TCRdb fed the PCR reads into MiXCR, producing one record per CDR3 protein. Of roughly 410,000 distinct CDR3 sequences in the sample, around a third are singletons; the top ten hold 13%. The germline gives CDR1 LNHNV, CDR2 YYDKDF (reference sequence). CDR3 length: 15 residues. The sequenced sample consisted of blood. The V gene is TRBV15, the J gene TRBJ2-7, with 7 nucleotides matching TRBD2. This clonotype was obtained from a girl aged 10-17 years with multiple sclerosis. CDR3: CATSSREAGNYERYF. The CDR3 DNA reads TGTGCCACCAGCAGCCGGGAGGCAGGGAACTACGAGCGGTACTTC.